The present T cell receptor beta chain was sequenced within a study of response to subunit inactivated influenza vaccine. About this clonotype itself: Its antigen is undetermined.

Study conclusions and caveats: Authors suggested that a seasonal influenza vaccination recruits few new T cells each time.

Using its own MiXCR run on the RT-PCR reads, TCRdb lists one record per CDR3 protein. The sample lists more than 450,000 distinct CDR3 sequences, about 7.6% occurring once. CDR1 ENHRY and CDR2 SYGVKD come from the germline V gene. V was pared by 8 bases and J by 4 bases, with 8 bases of the junction left unmatched. There are 14 residues in the CDR3. V gene TRBV10-3 combines with J gene TRBJ1-3, with 7 bases fitting TRBD1. The TCR comes from a man aged 50 to 69 who received an inactivated influenza vaccine. The source material was PBMCs from blood, sampled around 25 months after vaccination. The CDR3 DNA is TGTGCCATCGGGGGACAGCAGGGGGGAAACACCATATATTTT. Translated, it gives CAIGGQQGGNTIYF.